A selection of T cell receptor beta chains follows, all from one sample in a study of radiation and T cells in renal cell carcinoma. Clones were sequenced by immunoSEQ multiplex PCR, and TCRdb holds only the in-frame ones, with some missing. Of around 94,000 clones listed, approximately 86% are singletons. The source was blood, collected from a patient whose treatment included radiotherapy and nephrectomy. These receptors were taken from a man in his forties or fifties with renal cell carcinoma. The CDR3 runs from the conserved cysteine through the conserved F or W. Each record gives: D gene, clone size, V gene, J gene, CDR3 DNA, CDR3 protein. D genes are given only for firm matches. Only part of the rows carry a size: once, few, many, or a class if the clone is expanded.

.	.	TRBV5-1	TRBJ2-3	TGCGCCAGCAGCTTGGCAGGACACAGCACAGATACGCAGTATTTT	CASSLAGHSTDTQYF
.	.	TRBV4-2	TRBJ1-3	TGTGCCAGCAGCCAAGATGGTGGGGGGAACGGAAACACCATATATTTT	CASSQDGGGNGNTIYF
.	.	TRBV7-2	TRBJ2-2	TGTGCCAGCAGTAAAGGGGCGGGGGCGCATACCGGGGAGCTGTTTTTT	CASSKGAGAHTGELFF
TRBD1	.	TRBV9	TRBJ1-4	TGTGCCAGCAGCCCCGACAGGGGGTCGGGTGAAAAACTGTTTTTT	CASSPDRGSGEKLFF
TRBD2	.	TRBV13	TRBJ2-2	TGTGCCAGCAGCCCCCGAACTAGCGGGCGAGACACCGGGGAGCTGTTTTTT	CASSPRTSGRDTGELFF
.	.	TRBV6-1	TRBJ2-3	TGTGCCAGCAGTGAACTCCTTACCAGGGGAACAGATACGCAGTATTTT	CASSELLTRGTDTQYF
TRBD1	once	TRBV6-5	TRBJ1-5	TGTGCCAGCAGTTACTCCAGGGGGGTTCAGCCCCAGCATTTT	CASSYSRGVQPQHF
.	.	TRBV30	TRBJ1-2	TGTGCCTGGAGTCGCCAGGGCGGCTACACCTTC	CAWSRQGGYTF
.	few	TRBV21-1	TRBJ1-1	TGTGCCAGCAGTTTTTGGGACACTGAAGCTTTCTTT	CASSFWDTEAFF
.	.	TRBV4-1	TRBJ1-1	TGCGCCAGCAGCCATGAGAACACTGAAGCTTTCTTT	CASSHENTEAFF
.	.	TRBV5-5	TRBJ1-2	TGTGCCAGCAGCTTTGGCCGACTGGACCAGGGAAATGGCTACACCTTC	CASSFGRLDQGNGYTF
.	.	TRBV5-6	TRBJ2-5	TGTGCCAGCAGCTTGAGTGCCGGACCACGGTACTTC	CASSLSAGPRYF
TRBD1	.	TRBV11-3	TRBJ2-1	TGTGCCAGCAGCTTGGACAGGGGCCTCTACAATGAGCAGTTCTTC	CASSLDRGLYNEQFF
.	.	TRBV9	TRBJ2-1	TGTGCCAGCAGCCCTCATGACAGGTCAACGAATGAGCAGTTCTTC	CASSPHDRSTNEQFF
.	.	TRBV2	TRBJ1-4	TGTGCCAGCAGAGGCGGCGTTAATGAAAAACTGTTTTTT	CASRGGVNEKLFF
TRBD2	.	TRBV27	TRBJ2-1	TGTGCCAGCAGTTTAGGGACTAGCGGGAGGAATGAGCAGTTCTTC	CASSLGTSGRNEQFF
.	once	TRBV6-5	TRBJ2-3	TGTGCCAGCAGTTACGGTTCCTACACAGATACGCAGTATTTT	CASSYGSYTDTQYF
TRBD1	.	TRBV5-1	TRBJ2-7	TGCGCCAGCAGCTTGGATATGGGACAGGCCGACTACGAGCAGTACTTC	CASSLDMGQADYEQYF
TRBD1	.	TRBV2	TRBJ2-7	TGTGCCAGCAGTGCCGACAGGGGGCCTGGGTACGAGCAGTACTTC	CASSADRGPGYEQYF
TRBD2	.	TRBV18	TRBJ2-3	TGTGCCAGCTCACCGCGGGAGTTGGCAGATACGCAGTATTTT	CASSPRELADTQYF
.	.	TRBV19	TRBJ2-3	TGTGCCAGTACCCCGGCAGACACAGATACGCAGTATTTT	CASTPADTDTQYF
.	.	TRBV21-1	TRBJ2-7	TGTGCCAGCAGCAATTTAGCGGGGGCTCTACCCGAGCAGTACTTC	CASSNLAGALPEQYF